This note documents a single T cell receptor (beta chain) sequence. This clone was observed once. Its antigen target is currently unknown. There are no base qualities to consult, and no much larger clone falls within one base. Using the deep immunoSEQ assay, multiplex PCR amplified TCR CDR3 regions from genomic DNA. Extracted genomic DNA from each cell subset was spread evenly across all wells of several immunoSEQ 96-well plates, with each plate serving as a replicate. Each replicate PCR for unsorted PBMC received 300 to 350 ng genomic DNA, equal to 25,000 to 30,000 T cell genomes. Unsorted PBMC genomic DNA was sequenced across ten immunoSEQ deep assay plates. Purified libraries were quantified with a Qubit 3.0 fluorometer, sized on a Bioanalyzer 2100, and re-quantified with the KAPA Library Quantification kit. Each immunoSEQ 96-well plate was sequenced on its own single-read 150-cycle Illumina NextSeq 550 flow cell. Under the source paper's analysis protocol: Because the immunoSEQ output held only junctional sequences and lacked quality scores, the filtering could not match the filtering applied to full-length reads. To assign V/J genes and CDR3, sequences were annotated using PyIR, a Python wrapper for IgBLAST v1.9, with IMGT germline references. Reads were removed for weak V/J assignments (E-value above 1e-6), missing CDR3, stop codons, out-of-frame junctions, or ambiguous translated residues. A V3J clonotype was defined by an identical inferred V gene, J gene, and CDR3 amino acid sequence. The percentage overlap between two repertoires was calculated by dividing the number of shared unique clonotypes by the size of the smaller repertoire. Three approaches were used to assess repertoire richness: RTK rarefaction, the Chao1 estimator, and Recon v2.1 estimates of unobserved clonotypes. The table was pulled from immuneACCESS by TCRdb, which kept in-frame rearrangements only. Such tables lose some clones; where checked, under half of the loss comes from unresolved V genes, and the rest has no known cause. V and J calls and clone size are given by that table; D and trimming were obtained from the DNA. The sample has approximately 460,000 clones on record, approximately 71% of them singletons. Jointly, the top ten make up around 11% of the sample.

V trim: 6 bases; J trim: 3 bases; unmatched bases: 4. From the germline V gene, CDR1 is MDHEN and CDR2 is SYDVKM. The CDR3 sequence holds 13 residues, the cysteine and phenylalanine included. The kept DNA is CDR3 alone, 39 bases in frame from the first base. The donors were healthy, HIV-negative adults who had no recently reported acute infections or vaccinations. Only Caucasian adults living in Nashville, Tennessee, USA were represented among the donors. For unsorted samples, 84 million or so PBMCs were counted, and genomic DNA was extracted using the QIAamp DNA Blood Mini kit. Blood was obtained by leukapheresis, after which PBMCs were separated by Ficoll-Histopaque density gradient centrifugation and cryopreserved in liquid nitrogen vapor phase. The record originates from a study of shared clonotypes between healthy human individuals (dated by TCRdb to the early 2020s). Study-level background: A few men and a couple of women, aged 18 to 49 years, made up the cohort. Blood TCR repertoires of five healthy adults were deeply sequenced to estimate repertoire size and the extent of clonotype sharing between individuals. To increase sequencing depth and limit assay-specific biases, TCR repertoire library preparation and sequencing were carried out by different laboratories using diverse techniques. Between about 0.9 and 9 billion PBMCs per donor were obtained by leukapheresis.

General findings and caveats noted by the study authors: Sampling was limited to blood, and TCR repertoires in tissue likely differ from TCR repertoires in blood. The small number of donors limited the genetic and exposure-history diversity represented. Pairwise subsampling led to the expectation that sequencing depth would affect the degree of clonotype sharing among donors.

The sequence is built from TRBV28 and TRBJ1-1; the junction holds 7 bases that match TRBD1. The sequence came from a woman aged 40 to 50 in good health. Some clones in this sample may be carry-over from other donors' samples. Sequencing was done on a sample of PBMCs. The nucleotides read TGTGCCAGCAGACAGGGGCTGGACACTGAAGCTTTCTTT. Its translation is CASRQGLDTEAFF.